At least ten counts were recorded for the clone carrying this T cell receptor (beta chain). Its target is not known. The sample belongs to a study of T-cell memory formation after mild COVID-19. General study results and limits: Certain responding clones were present in pre-infection memory, suggesting participation of cross-reactive memory.

Trimming took off 4 bases at V and 8 bases at J, with 16 bases between the two ends. The CDR3 has 14 residues. Per the germline V gene, CDR1 is SGHRS and CDR2 is YFSETQ. 5'RACE primed from the constant segment yielded TCR alpha and TCR beta cDNA libraries bearing sample barcodes and UMIs. MiXCR, run by TCRdb on the 5' RACE reads, gives a single entry per CDR3 protein. The sample lists 250,000 to 300,000 distinct CDR3 sequences, about 16% occurring once. The TCR was taken from a man between 18 and 29 years old who had mild COVID-19 (a few samples of this study predate the infection). Cell type and time point are not known. This chain uses TRBV5-1 with TRBJ2-1; maybe TRBD1 (6 bases). Source material: PBMCs or a T cell subset sorted from them (not recorded which). CDR3 sequence reads: CASSAGAHVHEQFF. The CDR3 DNA sequence: TGCGCCAGCAGCGCAGGGGCGCATGTCCATGAGCAGTTCTTC.